This T cell receptor (beta chain) was found in a study of identical twins. Overall study results and limits: For zero-insertion analyses, partial confounding could come from invariant MAIT and iNKT cells. The study found that models underestimated out-of-frame TCR alpha sharing in monozygotic twins. With abundant cord blood beta clonotypes, insertions were fewer; memory repertoires showed no such pattern.

This clonotype was detected a few times. Its specificity is not known. Template switching, a step in the protocol, added a universal primer site, and cDNA carried unique molecular identifiers. In TCRdb, the 5' RACE reads were re-called with MiXCR into one record per CDR3 protein. The data contain about 1.7 million distinct CDR3 sequences, 32% of them singletons. Per the germline V gene, CDR1 is KGHDR and CDR2 is SFDVKD. CDR3 size: 15 residues. V was pared by 4 bases and J by 1 base, with 12 bases between. V gene TRBV24-1 combines with J gene TRBJ1-2, with D uncertain. The source material was cord blood. The clonotype originates from a newborn girl in good health. CDR3 amino acids: CATSELVTNNYGYTF. The CDR3 coding sequence is TGTGCCACCAGTGAACTCGTAACAAATAACTATGGCTACACCTTC.